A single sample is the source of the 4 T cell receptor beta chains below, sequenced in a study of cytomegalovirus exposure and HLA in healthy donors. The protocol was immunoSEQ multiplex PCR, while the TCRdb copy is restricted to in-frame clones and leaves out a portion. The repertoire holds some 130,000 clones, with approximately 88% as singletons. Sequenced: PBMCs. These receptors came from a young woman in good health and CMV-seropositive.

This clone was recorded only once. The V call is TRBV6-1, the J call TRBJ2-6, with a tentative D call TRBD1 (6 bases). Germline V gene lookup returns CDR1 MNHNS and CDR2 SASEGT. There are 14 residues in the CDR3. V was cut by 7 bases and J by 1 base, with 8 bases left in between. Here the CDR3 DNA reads TGTGCCAGCATTCAGGGGTCTGGGGCCAACGTCCTGACTTTC. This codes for CASIQGSGANVLTF.

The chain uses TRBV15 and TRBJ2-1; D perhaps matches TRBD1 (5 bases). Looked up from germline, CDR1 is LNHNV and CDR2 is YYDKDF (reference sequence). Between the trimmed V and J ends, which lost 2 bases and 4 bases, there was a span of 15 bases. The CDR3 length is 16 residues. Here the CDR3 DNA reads TGTGCCACCAGCAGACAGGGAAACAGGTTTTACAATGAGCAGTTCTTC. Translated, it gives CATSRQGNRFYNEQFF.

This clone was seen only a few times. This CDR3 reads CASFDRARDTEAFF. CDR3 DNA sequence: TGTGCCAGCTTCGACAGGGCACGGGACACTGAAGCTTTCTTT. The rearrangement links TRBV6-1 to TRBJ1-1, with 7 positions matching TRBD1. CDR3 length: 14 residues. Germline V gene data show CDR1 as MNHNS and CDR2 as SASEGT. The junction had 9 bases not matched to a gene; V was cut back by 8 bases and J by 3 bases.

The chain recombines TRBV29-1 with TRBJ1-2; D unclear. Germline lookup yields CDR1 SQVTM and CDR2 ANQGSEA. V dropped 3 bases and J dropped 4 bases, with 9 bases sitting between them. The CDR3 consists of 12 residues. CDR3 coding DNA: TGCAGCGTTGAGTTGAGGCTCTATGGCTACACCTTC. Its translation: CSVELRLYGYTF. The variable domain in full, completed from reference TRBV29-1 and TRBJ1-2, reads SAVISQKPSRDICQRGTSLTIQCQVDSQVTMMFWYRQQPGQSLTLIATANQGSEATYESGFVIDKFPISRPNLTFSTLTVSNMSPEDSSIYLCSVELRLYGYTFGSGTRLTVV.